Following are 25 T cell receptor beta chains from one sample sequenced in a study of early T cells in non-severe SARS-CoV-2 infection. In TCRdb, the 5' RACE reads were re-called with MiXCR into one record per CDR3 protein. The sample yields tens of thousands of distinct CDR3 sequences, 20% to 25% seen once. The sample consisted of whole blood, taken at baseline. Every receptor here comes from an adult who was a healthcare worker with PCR-confirmed SARS-CoV-2 infection or an uninfected control (not recorded which).

This chain links TRBV20-1 with TRBJ2-1; a possible D gene is TRBD2 (6 bases). V dropped 0 bases and J dropped 5 bases, with 11 bases sitting between them. This CDR3 contains 14 residues. Per germline, CDR1 DFQATT and CDR2 SNEGSKA (reference sequence). CDR3 loop: CSAREGGSDNEQFF. In DNA form, the CDR3 reads TGCAGTGCTAGAGAAGGAGGGTCAGACAATGAGCAGTTCTTC.

This clonotype was counted only a few times. The chain has TRBV5-5 and TRBJ2-7; tentatively, D is TRBD1 (6 bases). The CDR3 length is 14 residues. V lost 1 base to trimming and J lost 6 bases, with 14 bases between them. Germline lookup yields CDR1 SGHKS and CDR2 YYEKEE (reference sequence). CDR3 sequence: CASSLMGARGEQYF. CDR3 bases: TGTGCCAGCAGCTTGATGGGGGCGAGGGGCGAGCAGTACTTC. The whole variable domain, filled in from reference TRBV5-5 and TRBJ2-7, reads DAGVTQSPTHLIKTRGQQVTLRCSPISGHKSVSWYQQVLGQGPQFIFQYYEKEERGRGNFPDRFSARQFPNYSSELNVNALLLGDSALYLCASSLMGARGEQYFGPGTRLTVT.

This clonotype has just a few counts. The chain employs TRBV29-1 and TRBJ2-3; no clear D. Trimming cost V 3 bases and J 5 bases, with 9 bases left between them. CDR3 length: 12 residues. Germline V gives CDR1 SQVTM, CDR2 ANQGSEA. The CDR3 reads CSVEAAEDTQYF. Here the CDR3 DNA reads TGCAGCGTTGAGGCAGCAGAAGATACGCAGTATTTT.

This clonotype has a handful of counts. The chain joins TRBV4-1 to TRBJ1-6; TRBD1 matches 10 bases. The J segment lost 7 bases and the V segment lost 1 base, leaving 7 bases of the junction unmatched. This CDR3 comprises 17 residues. From germline, CDR1 is MGHRA and CDR2 YSYEKL. For the CDR3, the DNA is TGCGCCAGCAGCCAAGCGACAGGGGGCCCAAAGAATTCACCCCTCCACTTT. Its translation is CASSQATGGPKNSPLHF.

This clonotype was counted a few times. This chain joins TRBV7-3 and TRBJ1-2; a possible D gene is TRBD1 (6 bases). This CDR3 region has 13 residues. V gave up 8 bases and J gave up 6 bases, with 16 bases separating them. Germline lookup yields CDR1 SGHTA and CDR2 FQGTGA. CDR3: CASESAGVDGYTF. DNA for the CDR3: TGTGCCAGCGAATCGGCAGGGGTGGATGGCTACACCTTC.

The chain carries TRBV3-1 and TRBJ2-7, with D unresolved. V gave up 0 bases and J gave up 0 bases, with 6 bases separating them. The germline gives CDR1 LGHDT, CDR2 YNNKEL (reference sequence). The CDR3 is made up of 14 amino acids. Here the CDR3 reads CASSQDSSSYEQYF. The CDR3 DNA follows: TGTGCCAGCAGCCAAGATTCGAGCTCCTACGAGCAGTACTTC.

The chain recombines TRBV9 with TRBJ2-2; 8 bases line up with TRBD1. CDR3 length equals 15 residues. CDR1 and CDR2 (germline): SGDLS, YYNGEE. The V segment lost 3 bases and the J segment 1 base; nucleotides outside the gene matches: 2. This CDR3 is CASSAGTGNTGELFF. CDR3 nucleotides: TGTGCCAGCAGCGCCGGGACAGGGAACACCGGGGAGCTGTTTTTT. Variable domain in full (rest from reference TRBV9 and TRBJ2-2): DSGVTQTPKHLITATGQRVTLRCSPRSGDLSVYWYQQSLDQGLQFLIQYYNGEERAKGNILERFSAQQFPDLHSELNLSSLELGDSALYFCASSAGTGNTGELFFGEGSRLTVL.

This clonotype was counted many times. V and J are TRBV7-2 and TRBJ2-1; TRBD2 matches at 15 bases. V dropped 5 bases and J dropped 14; count of bases not matched to a gene: 10. Germline CDR1 and CDR2: SGHTA and FQGNSA. The CDR3 has 15 amino acids. Here the CDR3 reads CASSPRTSGGGREFF. For the CDR3, the DNA is TGTGCCAGCAGCCCCAGGACTAGCGGGGGGGGCAGGGAGTTCTTC. Supplemented by reference TRBV7-2 and TRBJ2-1, the full variable domain reads GAGVSQSPSNKVTEKGKDVELRCDPISGHTALYWYRQSLGQGLEFLIYFQGNSAPDKSGLPSDRFSAERTGGSVSTLTIQRTQQEDSAVYLCASSPRTSGGGREFFGPGTRLTVL.

This clonotype has only a few counts. The rearrangement joins TRBV7-8 to TRBJ2-1; D may be TRBD2 (5 bases). The germline V gene encodes CDR1 SGHVS and CDR2 FQNEAQ. The CDR3 runs to 12 residues. Trimming shortened V by 4 bases and J by 9 bases, and 10 bases separated the two germline ends. The CDR3 is CASSSPSGEQFF. CDR3 bases: TGTGCCAGCAGCTCCCCCAGCGGTGAGCAGTTCTTC. The whole variable domain, remainder taken from reference TRBV7-8 and TRBJ2-1, is GAGVSQSPRYKVAKRGQDVALRCDPISGHVSLFWYQQALGQGPEFLTYFQNEAQLDKSGLPSDRFFAERPEGSVSTLKIQRTQQEDSAVYLCASSSPSGEQFFGPGTRLTVL.

This chain joins TRBV7-9 and TRBJ1-1, with a weak D call TRBD1 (6 bases). This CDR3 region has 17 residues. The germline V gene has CDR1 SEHNR and CDR2 FQNEAQ (reference sequence). Trimming removed 5 bases from V and 0 bases from J, with 19 bases in between. As DNA, the CDR3 is TGTGCCAGCAGCCAGGTGGCAGGGGATGAGCTGAACACTGAAGCTTTCTTT. As protein: CASSQVAGDELNTEAFF.

In its sample, this clonotype was seen a few times. The chain combines TRBV4-2 with TRBJ2-6; D ambiguous. The CDR3 extends over 18 amino acids. The germline gives CDR1 LGHNA, CDR2 YNFKEQ. The V end lost 1 base, the J end lost 2 bases, and 15 bases lay between the germline ends. The chain's CDR3 is CASSQVGSPGAGANVLTF. For the CDR3, the DNA is TGTGCCAGCAGCCAAGTTGGTTCTCCTGGGGCTGGGGCCAACGTCCTGACTTTC.

The genes are TRBV7-9 and TRBJ1-5; TRBD1 might be the D (5 bases). Germline V gene data show CDR1 as SEHNR and CDR2 as FQNEAQ (reference sequence). V lost 1 base, J lost 4 bases, and 11 bases lay in between. CDR3 length: 15 residues. The CDR3 DNA is TGTGCCAGCAGCTTAGGGATTGGGGGAAATCAGCCCCAGCATTTT. Protein product: CASSLGIGGNQPQHF.

The J gene is TRBJ2-7, the V gene TRBV4-1, with D hard to call. Trimming stripped 2 bases from V and 2 bases from J, with 7 bases between. The CDR3 runs to 13 residues. Germline V gene lookup returns CDR1 MGHRA and CDR2 YSYEKL. CDR3 region: CASSQFPTYEQYF. The CDR3 DNA reads TGCGCCAGCAGCCAATTCCCCACCTACGAGCAGTACTTC.

This clonotype came up a few times. This chain connects TRBV7-9 to TRBJ2-7, with TRBD2 as a possible D gene (5 bases). V lost 3 bases and J lost 2, with 11 bases in between. CDR1 and CDR2 (germline): SEHNR, FQNEAQ (reference sequence). This CDR3 region has 14 residues. The CDR3 DNA is TGTGCCAGCAGCTTGTCGACTAACCCCTACGAGCAGTACTTC. This translates into CASSLSTNPYEQYF.

This clonotype has more than one count but fewer than ten. V gene TRBV5-6 combines with J gene TRBJ1-2; D not resolved. This CDR3 is built from 12 residues. V was shortened by 3 bases and J by 3 bases, with 6 bases between the two germline ends. CDR1 is SGHDT, CDR2 YYEEEE, per germline. DNA for the CDR3: TGTGCCAGCAGCTCCCAGGACTATGGCTACACCTTC. Its protein is CASSSQDYGYTF.

The chain is built from TRBV3-1 and TRBJ1-6, with D hard to call. The CDR3 has 15 amino acids. V was shortened by 0 bases and J by 5 bases, with 8 bases between the two germline ends. The V gene's germline CDR1 is LGHDT and CDR2 YNNKEL (reference sequence). The CDR3 here is CASSQETRDNSPLHF. In DNA form, the CDR3 reads TGTGCCAGCAGCCAAGAAACCCGGGATAATTCACCCCTCCACTTT. The complete variable domain, with remaining parts taken from reference TRBV3-1 and TRBJ1-6, reads DTAVSQTPKYLVTQMGNDKSIKCEQNLGHDTMYWYKQDSKKFLKIMFSYNNKELIINETVPNRFSPKSPDKAHLNLHINSLELGDSAVYFCASSQETRDNSPLHFGNGTRLTVT.

The chain couples TRBV5-1 to TRBJ2-5; the D gene is possibly TRBD2 (7 bases). Germline values: CDR1 SGHRS, CDR2 YFSETQ. The V end was cut by 7 bases, the J end by 2 bases, with 15 bases between. CDR3 length: 14 amino acids. CDR3 in amino acids: CASWGGGPQETQYF. The CDR3 DNA sequence: TGCGCCAGCTGGGGCGGGGGCCCACAAGAGACCCAGTACTTC.

The J gene is TRBJ2-5, the V gene TRBV7-7, with 10 bases matching TRBD2. CDR1 is SSHAT and CDR2 is FNYEAQ in the germline V gene (reference sequence). The CDR3 is 19 amino acids. With 0 bases clipped from V and 1 base from J, the junction kept 11 bases outside the gene matches. CDR3 protein: CASSLAPSGGVRGQETQYF. CDR3 in DNA: TGTGCCAGCAGCTTAGCTCCTAGCGGGGGCGTAAGGGGCCAAGAGACCCAGTACTTC.

This clonotype appeared many times. V gene TRBV4-1 combines with J gene TRBJ2-7, with D possibly TRBD2 on 5 matching bases. There are 12 residues in the CDR3. V was pared by 0 bases and J by 7 bases, with 7 bases between. CDR1 MGHRA and CDR2 YSYEKL come from the germline V gene. The CDR3 DNA reads as TGCGCCAGCAGCCAAGAGGGGAGAGAGCAGTACTTC. This sequence encodes CASSQEGREQYF.

This clonotype was seen a few times. The rearrangement links TRBV29-1 to TRBJ2-7, with TRBD2 matching over 9 bases. Trimming at V came to 3 bases and at J to 5 bases, leaving 5 bases not matched to a gene. The CDR3 contains 13 residues. Germline CDR1 and CDR2: SQVTM and ANQGSEA. CDR3 in amino acids: CSVDGGGAHEQYF. As DNA, the CDR3 is TGCAGCGTTGATGGCGGGGGGGCCCACGAGCAGTACTTC.

This clonotype was detected many times. V and J are TRBV30 and TRBJ2-5; D perhaps matches TRBD2 (5 bases). This CDR3 is 13 amino acids long. Per germline, CDR1 GTSNPN and CDR2 SVGIG (reference sequence). Trimming cost V 6 bases and J 1 base, with 12 bases left between them. CDR3 in DNA: TGTGCCTGTTGGAGCGGATTCCAAGAGACCCAGTACTTC. This encodes CACWSGFQETQYF.

This clonotype was found once. This chain connects TRBV5-1 to TRBJ2-7, with D tentatively TRBD1 (5 bases). V was trimmed by 0 bases and J by 1 base, leaving 8 bases between them. The CDR3 consists of 14 residues. Germline CDR1 is SGHRS and CDR2 is YFSETQ. CDR3 sequence: CASSLDGQSYEQYF. CDR3 coding DNA: TGCGCCAGCAGCTTGGACGGACAATCCTACGAGCAGTACTTC.

This clonotype has only a few counts. The V call is TRBV3-1, the J call TRBJ2-7, with 10 bases aligning to TRBD1. This CDR3 is 15 amino acids long. The J segment lost 5 bases and the V segment lost 3 bases, leaving 7 bases of the junction unmatched. From germline, CDR1 is LGHDT and CDR2 YNNKEL (reference sequence). The CDR3 loop reads CASSHPTGGSDEQYF. CDR3 DNA sequence: TGTGCCAGCAGCCACCCGACAGGGGGCAGCGACGAGCAGTACTTC.

This chain uses TRBV3-1 with TRBJ2-1; no reliable D call. This CDR3 has 12 residues. V dropped 4 bases and J dropped 10 bases, with 11 bases sitting between them. Germline CDR1 and CDR2: LGHDT and YNNKEL (reference sequence). The CDR3 sequence is CASSPAYREQFF. The CDR3 bases are TGTGCCAGCAGCCCGGCGTACCGGGAGCAGTTCTTC.

The rearrangement joins TRBV3-1 to TRBJ2-7; 9 bases are a match to TRBD1. Germline assignment: CDR1 LGHDT and CDR2 YNNKEL (reference sequence). With 2 bases clipped from V and 7 bases from J, the junction kept 9 bases outside the gene matches. This CDR3 comprises 15 residues. The CDR3 protein is CASSQPGQGLGEQYF. The CDR3 region has the DNA TGTGCCAGCAGCCAACCAGGACAGGGGTTGGGGGAGCAGTACTTC.